The clone carrying this T cell receptor beta chain was found a few times. The repertoire was sequenced with immunoSEQ multiplex PCR; TCRdb's copy has only in-frame clones and lacks some. Of 300,000 to 350,000 clones in the sample, 70% to 75% were seen once. This sample stems from a study of shared clonotypes between healthy human individuals. Germline V gene lookup returns CDR1 MNHEY and CDR2 SMNVEV (reference sequence). V was shortened by 8 bases and J by 1 base, with 11 bases between the two germline ends. The CDR3 length is 13 residues. This clonotype was sampled from a man aged 25 to 40 in good health. Sequenced: memory CD4+ T cells sorted from blood. Subset in this sample: CD45RA-negative fraction. The genes are TRBV27 and TRBJ1-1; perhaps TRBD1 as D (5 bases). CDR3 amino acids: CASQGRRNTEAFF. The DNA for the CDR3 is TGTGCCAGCCAGGGACGACGGAACACTGAAGCTTTCTTT.